The 28 T cell receptor beta chains given below trace back to one sample, sequenced in a study of cytomegalovirus exposure and HLA in healthy donors. 60 Vbeta and 13 Jbeta primers were used in PCR. TCRdb keeps only in-frame clones here, not all; method: immunoSEQ multiplex PCR. The table records roughly 200,000 clones, under 9.5% of them present only once. The sample taken for sequencing was PBMCs. These receptors came from a woman aged 25 to 39 in good health and CMV-seropositive.

The sample holds a few counts of this clone. This sequence joins TRBV28 and TRBJ1-5, with 8 bases fitting TRBD1. This CDR3 has 15 amino acids. The ends lost 6 bases at V and 2 bases at J; junction bases unmatched: 6. The germline CDR1 and CDR2 sequences are MDHEN and SYDVKM. Written as DNA, the CDR3 is TGTGCCAGCAGCCCAGGACAGGGCGGCAATCAGCCCCAGCATTTT. It yields the protein CASSPGQGGNQPQHF. Looking up the rest from reference TRBV28 and TRBJ1-5 gives the full variable domain: DVKVTQSSRYLVKRTGEKVFLECVQDMDHENMFWYRQDPGLGLRLIYFSYDVKMKEKGDIPEGYSVSREKKERFSLILESASTNQTSMYLCASSPGQGGNQPQHFGDGTRLSIL.

This clone was seen only a few times. The chain is built from TRBV27 and TRBJ2-7; the match to TRBD2 covers 7 bases. Trimming cost V 6 bases and J 0 bases; bases outside gene matches: 8. Germline lookup yields CDR1 MNHEY and CDR2 SMNVEV (reference sequence). The CDR3 extends over 15 amino acids. CDR3 in amino acids: CASRLTSVFSYEQYF. Here the CDR3 DNA reads TGTGCCAGCAGATTAACTAGCGTATTCTCCTACGAGCAGTACTTC.

The sample holds a few counts of this clone. This chain uses TRBV5-4 with TRBJ1-2; 7 bases are shared with TRBD1. Germline V gene sequence: CDR1 SGHNT, CDR2 YYREEE (reference sequence). Unmatched junction bases numbered 7, after V lost 3 bases and J lost 5 bases. The CDR3 loop spans 14 amino acids. The CDR3: CASSSGGIGYGYTF. CDR3 nucleotide sequence: TGTGCCAGCAGCTCAGGGGGGATTGGGTATGGCTACACCTTC.

This clone showed up just a few times. The chain recombines TRBV9 with TRBJ2-7; 9 bases fit TRBD2. V was clipped by 3 bases and J by 3 bases; unmatched bases: 7. The CDR3 runs 15 residues. Germline CDR1 is SGDLS and CDR2 is YYNGEE. In DNA, the CDR3 is TGTGCCAGCAGCGAATCGACTAGCGGTTTCTACGAGCAGTACTTC. Its protein is CASSESTSGFYEQYF. The variable domain in full, completed from reference TRBV9 and TRBJ2-7, reads DSGVTQTPKHLITATGQRVTLRCSPRSGDLSVYWYQQSLDQGLQFLIQYYNGEERAKGNILERFSAQQFPDLHSELNLSSLELGDSALYFCASSESTSGFYEQYFGPGTRLTVT.

This clone appeared a few times. J is TRBJ2-1 and V is TRBV6-5, with D tentatively TRBD1 (7 bases). CDR3 size: 14 residues. Trimming pared 6 bases from V and 5 bases from J, leaving 14 bases between. Germline V gene data show CDR1 as MNHEY and CDR2 as SVGAGI. In DNA form, the CDR3 reads TGTGCCAGCAGGGGCGGGACAGCCAACAATGAGCAGTTCTTC. Translation: CASRGGTANNEQFF.

The rearrangement joins TRBV5-1 to TRBJ2-5; 13 nucleotides align to TRBD2. V lost 1 base, J lost 5 bases, and 14 bases stayed unmatched. This CDR3 spans 19 amino acids. Looked up from germline, CDR1 is SGHRS and CDR2 is YFSETQ. The CDR3 DNA is TGCGCCAGCAGCTTGTCCGTGACTAGCGGGAGGTTTCGAGAGGAGACCCAGTACTTC. It translates to CASSLSVTSGRFREETQYF.

Here the CDR3 DNA reads TGTGCCAGCAACCTAGGGGATGGAACGAATGGCTACACCTTC. Translation: CASNLGDGTNGYTF. The chain employs TRBV7-8 and TRBJ1-2; tentative D call: TRBD1 (5 bases). Germline V gene data show CDR1 as SGHVS and CDR2 as FQNEAQ. Trimming cost V 7 bases and J 6 bases, with 18 bases left between them. The CDR3 spans 14 residues.

This clone has more than one count but fewer than ten. The conserved phenylalanine or tryptophan normally closing the CDR3 is absent here, so this likely arose from a read error. The limits of the CDR3 on the DNA are not certain, so only TCRdb's listed CDR3 is given. The chain carries TRBV5-6 and TRBJ1-1; the listed D gene, TRBD1, was not tested against the DNA. Both ends counted, the CDR3 spans 13 residues. The germline CDR1 and CDR2 sequences are SGHDT and YYEEEE. CDR3 sequence reads: CASSLVSADPGQV.

This clone was recorded a few times. V usage is TRBV29-1 and J usage is TRBJ2-1; TRBD2 matches at 10 bases. After removal of 4 bases from V and 10 bases from J, the junction contained 7 bases not matched to a gene. The CDR3 length is 13 residues. Germline V CDR1 and CDR2: SQVTM, ANQGSEA. The CDR3 DNA reads TGCAGCGTTGTCCCTAGCGGGAGAGTGGAGCAGTTCTTC. This gives the protein CSVVPSGRVEQFF.

The chain is built from TRBV6-1 and TRBJ1-1; D might be TRBD1 (6 bases). The germline V gene has CDR1 MNHNS and CDR2 SASEGT. The CDR3 spans 14 residues. The germline V and J ends were trimmed by 2 bases and 4 bases, with 11 bases remaining between them. CDR3 sequence reads: CASSEIRGFTEAFF. For the CDR3, the DNA is TGTGCCAGCAGTGAAATCAGGGGCTTCACTGAAGCTTTCTTT.

This clone was picked up a small number of times. The chain uses TRBV6-1 and TRBJ2-5; 10 bases map to TRBD2. Judging by the DNA end, TRBJ2-7 fits better; the J call may be wrong. CDR1 is MNHNS, CDR2 SASEGT, per germline. The CDR3 is 17 amino acids. CDR3 amino acids: CASSERASGRIGYEQYF. CDR3 DNA sequence: TGTGCCAGCAGTGAAAGGGCTAGCGGGAGAATAGGTTACGAGCAGTACTTC.

The rearrangement uses TRBV10-2 and TRBJ1-2; 8 bases agree with TRBD1. CDR1 is WSHSY, CDR2 SAAADI, per germline. This CDR3 spans 13 amino acids. Trimming cost V 5 bases and J 8 bases; bases outside gene matches: 7. The CDR3 sequence: CASSSYDRGGYTF. DNA for the CDR3: TGCGCCAGCAGTTCCTACGACAGGGGAGGCTACACCTTC.

This clone has just a few counts. The J gene is TRBJ2-6, the V gene TRBV4-1, with D maybe TRBD2 (5 bases). The CDR3 is made up of 20 amino acids. CDR1 and CDR2 (germline): MGHRA, YSYEKL. V lost 1 base to trimming and J lost 3 bases, with 22 bases between them. The CDR3 protein is CASSQVPVTIKRGGANVLTF. Written as DNA, the CDR3 is TGCGCCAGCAGCCAAGTACCCGTGACTATAAAACGGGGTGGGGCCAACGTCCTGACTTTC.

CDR3 amino acids: CASRRETSGSHEQYF. DNA for the CDR3: TGTGCCAGCAGAAGGGAGACTAGCGGGAGCCACGAGCAGTACTTC. The genes are TRBV2 and TRBJ2-7; 12 bases align to TRBD2. V trimming: 6 bases; J trimming: 5 bases; junction bases outside the gene matches: 8. Germline CDR1 SNHLY, CDR2 FYNNEI. The length of the CDR3 is 15 residues.

The chain links TRBV9 to TRBJ1-3; no reliable D call. The CDR3 runs 16 residues. Per germline, CDR1 SGDLS and CDR2 YYNGEE. The V gene lost 0 bases and the J gene lost 1 base, with 11 bases spanning the gap. The CDR3 DNA reads TGTGCCAGCAGCGTAGGAATGGAGACTTCTGGAAACACCATATATTTT. Protein product: CASSVGMETSGNTIYF. Variable domain in full (rest from reference TRBV9 and TRBJ1-3): DSGVTQTPKHLITATGQRVTLRCSPRSGDLSVYWYQQSLDQGLQFLIQYYNGEERAKGNILERFSAQQFPDLHSELNLSSLELGDSALYFCASSVGMETSGNTIYFGEGSWLTVV.

This clone showed up just a few times. The chain couples TRBV28 to TRBJ1-1; D remains ambiguous. Germline loops: CDR1 MDHEN, CDR2 SYDVKM. The CDR3 length is 13 residues. The ends were cut back, 6 bases at V and 1 base at J, with 9 bases in the middle. For the CDR3, the DNA is TGTGCCAGCAGGACTGAAAGGAACACTGAAGCTTTCTTT. Translating it yields CASRTERNTEAFF.

The chain combines TRBV14 with TRBJ1-4, with TRBD1 identical over 8 bases. The germline V gene encodes CDR1 SGHDN and CDR2 FVKESK. Unmatched junction bases numbered 8, after V lost 4 bases and J lost 7 bases. CDR3 length: 15 amino acids. The DNA of the CDR3 is TGTGCCAGCAGCCCGGTTACAGGGGGAGGTGAAAAACTGTTTTTT. Encoded protein: CASSPVTGGGEKLFF.

Here the CDR3 DNA reads TGTGCCAGCAGCTTAATTGCGGGACTAGCGTACCAAGAGACCCAGTACTTC. The encoded protein is CASSLIAGLAYQETQYF. This chain joins TRBV13 and TRBJ2-5, with 10 bases that match TRBD2. V was clipped by 2 bases and J by 0 bases; unmatched bases: 6. Germline V gives CDR1 PRHDT, CDR2 FYEKMQ (reference sequence). The CDR3 contains 17 residues.

This clone came up a few times. The chain links TRBV6-5 to TRBJ1-2; weak D call: TRBD1 (5 bases). Germline V gene lookup returns CDR1 MNHEY and CDR2 SVGAGI. CDR3 length equals 13 residues. Trimming cost V 5 bases and J 3 bases, with 10 bases left between them. CDR3 residues: CASSPRQHYGYTF. DNA for the CDR3: TGTGCCAGCAGTCCCCGACAGCACTATGGCTACACCTTC.

This clone was seen a few times. V gene TRBV19 combines with J gene TRBJ1-2; D gene ambiguous. Trimming took off 5 bases at V and 4 bases at J, with 14 bases between the two ends. Germline lookup yields CDR1 LNHDA and CDR2 SQIVND (reference sequence). There are 14 residues in the CDR3. The CDR3 bases are TGTGCCAGTAGTGACCTCTCGCAGGCCTATGGCTACACCTTC. Protein product: CASSDLSQAYGYTF.

This chain uses TRBV7-2 with TRBJ2-3, with 9 bases matching TRBD1. The CDR3 length is 15 residues. CDR1 and CDR2 from the germline V gene are SGHTA and FQGNSA. Germline trimming cut 5 bases from V and 5 bases from J; bases unmatched to any gene: 8. DNA of the CDR3: TGTGCCAGCAGCCGCAGGACAGGGGCCGAAGATACGCAGTATTTT. Encoded protein: CASSRRTGAEDTQYF.

Only a few counts were recorded for this clone. The gene calls are TRBV6-1 and TRBJ1-2; TRBD1 might be the D (5 bases). This CDR3 has 15 residues. Germline values: CDR1 MNHNS, CDR2 SASEGT. The V end was cut by 6 bases, the J end by 5 bases, with 19 bases between. CDR3 nucleotide sequence: TGTGCCAGCAGACAAACGGGGGGGAAGGGGTATGGCTACACCTTC. It specifies CASRQTGGKGYGYTF.

This clone was seen a handful of times. The chain links TRBV19 to TRBJ1-2, with unresolved D. The CDR3 has 16 amino acids. V lost 0 bases and J lost 3, with 14 bases in between. Germline loops: CDR1 LNHDA, CDR2 SQIVND (reference sequence). The CDR3 protein is CASSIDAVPIYYGYTF. The CDR3, as DNA: TGTGCCAGTAGTATAGATGCGGTACCCATCTACTATGGCTACACCTTC.

The J gene is TRBJ2-2, the V gene TRBV5-1, with 9 bases lining up with TRBD2. The CDR3 totals 14 residues. V lost 4 bases and J lost 6; bases outside the gene matches: 4. CDR1 is SGHRS, CDR2 YFSETQ, per germline. As DNA, the CDR3 is TGCGCCAGCAGCCTAGCGGGACAATCCGGGGAGCTGTTTTTT. Protein sequence: CASSLAGQSGELFF.

This chain links TRBV27 with TRBJ2-3; 9 bases map to TRBD2. With V trimmed by 5 bases and J by 2 bases, 11 bases remained unmatched. Germline CDR1 reads MNHEY; CDR2 reads SMNVEV (reference sequence). The CDR3 consists of 17 residues. CDR3 DNA: TGTGCCAGCAGTCCCGGGGGGGCTAGCGGGACCACAGATACGCAGTATTTT. The encoded protein is CASSPGGASGTTDTQYF.

A few counts support this clone. J is TRBJ2-5 and V is TRBV13; D gene ambiguous. This CDR3 has 12 amino acids. From germline, CDR1 is PRHDT and CDR2 FYEKMQ (reference sequence). V dropped 4 bases and J dropped 1 base, with 4 bases sitting between them. The CDR3 loop is CASSSFQETQYF. Here the CDR3 DNA reads TGTGCCAGCAGCTCTTTCCAAGAGACCCAGTACTTC.

V gene TRBV5-6 combines with J gene TRBJ2-2; D possibly corresponds to TRBD1 (6 bases). Per the germline V gene, CDR1 is SGHDT and CDR2 is YYEEEE. Trimming pared 4 bases from V and 7 bases from J, leaving 11 bases between. There are 13 residues in the CDR3. CDR3: CASSAQGYGELFF. The CDR3 nucleotides read TGTGCCAGCAGCGCGCAGGGGTACGGGGAGCTGTTTTTT.

This clone was seen a few times. V and J are TRBV29-1 and TRBJ2-6; D call uncertain. From germline, CDR1 is SQVTM and CDR2 ANQGSEA. V dropped 7 bases and J dropped 0 bases, with 7 bases sitting between them. This CDR3 has 13 residues. The CDR3 is CSAFSSGANVLTF. DNA of the CDR3: TGCAGCGCCTTCAGCTCTGGGGCCAACGTCCTGACTTTC.